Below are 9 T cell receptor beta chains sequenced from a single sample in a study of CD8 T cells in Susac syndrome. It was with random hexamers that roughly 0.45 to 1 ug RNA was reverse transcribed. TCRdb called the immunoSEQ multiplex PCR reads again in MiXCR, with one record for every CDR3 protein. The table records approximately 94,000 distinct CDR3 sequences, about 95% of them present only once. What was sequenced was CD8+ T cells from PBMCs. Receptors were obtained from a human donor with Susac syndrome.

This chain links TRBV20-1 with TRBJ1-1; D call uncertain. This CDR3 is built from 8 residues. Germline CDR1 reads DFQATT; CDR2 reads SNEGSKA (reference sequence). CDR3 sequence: CRNTEAFF. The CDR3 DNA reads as TGCAGGAATACTGAAGCTTTCTTT.

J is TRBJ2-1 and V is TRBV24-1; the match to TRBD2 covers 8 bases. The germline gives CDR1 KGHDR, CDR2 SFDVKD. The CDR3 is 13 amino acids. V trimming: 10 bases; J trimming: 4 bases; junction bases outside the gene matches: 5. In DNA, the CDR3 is TGTGCCACGCAGCGGGGGACTTACAATGAGCAGTTCTTC. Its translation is CATQRGTYNEQFF.

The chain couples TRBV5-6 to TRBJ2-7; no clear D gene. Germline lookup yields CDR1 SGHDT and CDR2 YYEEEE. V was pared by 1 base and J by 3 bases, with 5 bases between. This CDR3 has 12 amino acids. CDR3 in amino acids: CASSLSNYEQYF. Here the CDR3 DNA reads TGTGCCAGCAGCTTGAGTAACTACGAGCAGTACTTC.

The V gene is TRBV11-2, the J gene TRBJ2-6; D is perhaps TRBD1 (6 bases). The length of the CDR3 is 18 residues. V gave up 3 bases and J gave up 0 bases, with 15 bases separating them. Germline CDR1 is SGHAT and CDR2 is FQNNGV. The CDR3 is CASSFGQGTNSGANVLTF. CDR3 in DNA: TGTGCCAGCAGCTTTGGTCAGGGGACCAACTCTGGGGCCAACGTCCTGACTTTC.

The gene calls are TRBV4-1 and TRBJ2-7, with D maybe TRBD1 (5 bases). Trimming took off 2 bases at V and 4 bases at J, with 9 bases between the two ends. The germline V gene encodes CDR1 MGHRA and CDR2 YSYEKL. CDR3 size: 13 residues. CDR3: CASSQHGQYEQYF. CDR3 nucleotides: TGCGCCAGCAGCCAACATGGACAATACGAGCAGTACTTC.

The CDR3 region has the DNA TGTGCCAGCAGGGACAGCCCCAACACTGAAGCTTTCTTT. Protein: CASRDSPNTEAFF. V usage is TRBV12-3 or TRBV12-4 and J usage is TRBJ1-1, with a possible D match to TRBD1 (6 bases). The V gene lost 6 bases and the J gene lost 2 bases, with 10 bases spanning the gap. CDR3 size: 13 residues.

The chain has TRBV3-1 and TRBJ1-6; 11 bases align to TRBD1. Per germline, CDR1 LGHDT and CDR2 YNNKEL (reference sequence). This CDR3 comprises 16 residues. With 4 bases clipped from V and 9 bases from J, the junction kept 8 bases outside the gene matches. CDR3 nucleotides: TGTGCCAGCAGCCTAATCGGACAGGGGGCATTTTCACCCCTCCACTTT. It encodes CASSLIGQGAFSPLHF.

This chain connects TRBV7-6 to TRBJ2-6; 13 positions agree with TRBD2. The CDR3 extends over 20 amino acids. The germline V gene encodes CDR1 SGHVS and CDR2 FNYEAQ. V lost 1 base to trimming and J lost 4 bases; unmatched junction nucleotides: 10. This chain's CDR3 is CASSLEFGLAGVTGANVLTF. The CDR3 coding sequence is TGTGCCAGCAGCTTAGAGTTCGGACTAGCGGGAGTCACGGGGGCCAACGTCCTGACTTTC.

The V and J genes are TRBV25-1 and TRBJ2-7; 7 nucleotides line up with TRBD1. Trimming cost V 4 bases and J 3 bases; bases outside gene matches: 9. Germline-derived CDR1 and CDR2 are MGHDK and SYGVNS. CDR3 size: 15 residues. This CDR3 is CASSGSRQGDYEQYF. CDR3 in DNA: TGTGCCAGCAGTGGAAGCAGGCAGGGGGACTACGAGCAGTACTTC.